Each of the 12 T cell receptor beta chains below was sequenced from the same sample in a study of shared clonotypes between healthy human individuals. Generated by immunoSEQ multiplex PCR, the TCRdb table keeps only in-frame clones and is missing some. The profile shows over a million clones, around four fifths of them singletons. Source material: memory CD4+ T cells sorted from blood. The sample's subset: CD45RA-negative fraction. The receptors stem from a man in his late teens or twenties in good health.

Regarding this clone: This may stem from a read error, because a much larger clone lies one nucleotide away. The rearrangement links TRBV6-6 to TRBJ1-1, with unresolved D. CDR1 MNHNY and CDR2 SVGAGI come from the germline V gene (reference sequence). The CDR3 contains 15 residues. The CDR3 DNA follows: TGTGCCAGCAGGGGGTCGGGTCAGGTGAGCACTAAAGCTTTCTTT. This codes for CASRGSGQVSTKAFF.

J is TRBJ2-3 and V is TRBV10-2, with D tentatively TRBD2 (7 bases). The length of the CDR3 is 14 residues. CDR1 is WSHSY and CDR2 is SAAADI in the germline V gene. The ends were cut back, 7 bases at V and 7 bases at J, with 18 bases in the middle. The CDR3 sequence is CASTSGGGFNTQYF. Written as DNA, the CDR3 is TGCGCCAGCACCTCGGGGGGCGGTTTTAATACGCAGTATTTT.

This clone was seen only a few times. V is TRBV4-1 and J is TRBJ1-6; D not resolved. V was pared by 5 bases and J by 9 bases, with 11 bases between. The germline gives CDR1 MGHRA, CDR2 YSYEKL. This CDR3 spans 13 amino acids. CDR3 residues: CASSSRSGSPLHF. In nucleotides, the CDR3 is TGCGCCAGCAGCTCCCGGTCCGGTTCACCCCTCCACTTT.

This sequence joins TRBV27 and TRBJ1-5; D is unresolved. The V gene's germline CDR1 is MNHEY and CDR2 SMNVEV (reference sequence). Trimming removed 4 bases from V and 6 bases from J, with 16 bases in between. The CDR3 consists of 15 residues. CDR3 loop: CASSSEMRVGQPQHF. In DNA, the CDR3 is TGTGCCAGCAGTTCCGAAATGAGGGTTGGTCAGCCCCAGCATTTT.

This chain uses TRBV10-3 with TRBJ1-4; possible D gene TRBD1, 5 bases. The CDR3 is 15 residues long. Trimming cost V 6 bases and J 5 bases, with 16 bases left between them. CDR1 is ENHRY and CDR2 is SYGVKD in the germline V gene. CDR3 bases: TGTGCCATCAGCGGGACGGCCAACACCAATGAAAAACTGTTTTTT. It yields the protein CAISGTANTNEKLFF.

This chain joins TRBV29-1 and TRBJ2-5; 12 bases are a match to TRBD2. The CDR3 covers 12 residues. Germline assignment: CDR1 SQVTM and CDR2 ANQGSEA. V trimming: 8 bases; J trimming: 4 bases; junction bases outside the gene matches: 2. The chain's CDR3 is CSLLAGGETQYF. In DNA form, the CDR3 reads TGCAGCCTACTAGCGGGAGGAGAGACCCAGTACTTC.

This chain connects TRBV5-6 to TRBJ2-1, with TRBD1 matching 9 bases. The CDR3 spans 16 residues. The germline V gene encodes CDR1 SGHDT and CDR2 YYEEEE. Germline trimming cut 3 bases from V and 10 bases from J; bases unmatched to any gene: 14. Here the CDR3 DNA reads TGTGCCAGCAGCTGGGACGGGACAGGGACTCTGAGGGAGCAGTTCTTC. Translated: CASSWDGTGTLREQFF.

For this clone: The sample contains more than one DNA sequence encoding this CDR3. This rearrangement joins TRBV5-1 to TRBJ2-3; a possible D gene is TRBD2 (5 bases). V was trimmed by 0 bases and J by 4 bases, leaving 9 bases between them. The germline gives CDR1 SGHRS, CDR2 YFSETQ. The CDR3 is 14 amino acids. CDR3 amino acids: CASSLALGADTQYF. The CDR3 nucleotides read TGCGCCAGCAGCTTGGCCTTGGGAGCAGATACGCAGTATTTT.

J is TRBJ2-7 and V is TRBV6-6; 8 positions match TRBD2. Germline values: CDR1 MNHNY, CDR2 SVGAGI (reference sequence). The junction had 5 bases not matched to a gene; V was cut back by 6 bases and J by 1 base. This CDR3 region has 14 residues. The CDR3 is CASRPGGVSYEQYF. In nucleotides, the CDR3 is TGTGCCAGCAGGCCCGGGGGGGTTTCCTACGAGCAGTACTTC.

The CDR3 loop reads CASIPGTSGRITQETQYF. The CDR3 DNA reads as TGCGCCAGCATCCCTGGGACTAGCGGGCGGATAACGCAAGAGACCCAGTACTTC. The chain is built from TRBV5-1 and TRBJ2-5; 12 positions match TRBD2. The V gene end was trimmed by 6 bases and the J gene end by 2 bases; junction bases not matched to a gene: 14. The CDR3 extends over 18 amino acids. In germline, CDR1 is SGHRS, CDR2 YFSETQ. Full variable domain (outside the CDR3, taken from reference TRBV5-1 and TRBJ2-5): KAGVTQTPRYLIKTRGQQVTLSCSPISGHRSVSWYQQTPGQGLQFLFEYFSETQRNKGNFPGRFSGRQFSNSRSEMNVSTLELGDSALYLCASIPGTSGRITQETQYFGPGTRLLVL.

This clone was seen a handful of times. The genes are TRBV21-1 and TRBJ1-3; the tabulated D call, TRBD1, remains unverified against the DNA. TRBV21-1 is annotated as a pseudogene. The CDR3 extends over 14 amino acids. In DNA form, the CDR3 reads TGTGCCAGCAGCCCCAAGGACAGGGGGAACACCATATATTTT. Its protein product is CASSPKDRGNTIYF.

This chain connects TRBV7-2 to TRBJ1-3; D remains unclear. Trimming removed 1 base from V and 3 bases from J, with 7 bases in between. Germline V gene sequence: CDR1 SGHTA, CDR2 FQGNSA. The CDR3 contains 14 residues. The CDR3 spells CASSLDRVGNTIYF. Written as DNA, the CDR3 is TGTGCCAGCAGCTTAGATAGGGTTGGAAACACCATATATTTT.